A selection of T cell receptor beta chains follows, all from one sample in a study of CD8+CD57+ T cells in acquired aplastic anemia. MiXCR, run by TCRdb on the reads, gives a single entry per CDR3 protein. The table includes some 240,000 distinct CDR3 sequences, almost 35% detected once. The source material was sorted CD4+, CD8+, or CD8+CD57+ T cells (not recorded which) from PBMCs. These receptors were collected from a human donor in good health, serving as a control. The CDR3 runs from the conserved cysteine through the conserved F or W. A D gene is named only where the DNA matches it firmly. Rows give clone size only sometimes, using once, few, many, or a class for an expanded clone.

TRBD1	TRBV11-1	16	many	TRBJ1-2	CASSYDRARANYGYTF	TGTGCCAGCAGCTATGACAGGGCGCGAGCTAACTATGGCTACACCTTC
NA	TRBV10-1	13	once	TRBJ1-1	CASTRTEGSEAFF	TGCGCCAGCACCCGAACCGAGGGGTCTGAAGCTTTCTTT
NA	TRBV29-1	10	NA	TRBJ2-7	CSLAWGEQYF	TGCAGCTTAGCCTGGGGGGAGCAGTACTTC
NA	TRBV4-1	15	NA	TRBJ2-5	CASRPSGANQETQYF	TGCGCCAGCAGACCTTCGGGAGCGAACCAAGAGACCCAGTACTTC
NA	TRBV30	13	few	TRBJ1-1	CAWSERMRDLAFF	TGTGCCTGGAGTGAAAGGATGAGGGATTTAGCTTTCTTT
TRBD1	TRBV4-2	15	NA	TRBJ1-6	CASNQDTGGGPPLHF	TGTGCCAGCAACCAAGATACAGGGGGGGGTCCACCCCTCCACTTT
NA	TRBV14	18	NA	TRBJ2-5	CASSHGRDIRLKGETQYF	TGTGCCAGCAGCCACGGACGGGACATTAGATTGAAGGGGGAGACCCAGTACTTC
NA	TRBV20-1	13	many	TRBJ2-7	CSARWSLNYEQYF	TGCAGTGCTAGATGGAGTCTCAACTACGAGCAGTACTTC
NA	TRBV29-1	14	many	TRBJ1-1	CSVVGGGRDTEAFF	TGCAGCGTTGTAGGCGGAGGTAGGGACACTGAAGCTTTCTTT
TRBD2	TRBV20-1	15	NA	TRBJ2-3	CSAKRGAGVTDTQYF	TGCAGTGCTAAAAGGGGCGCGGGAGTCACAGATACGCAGTATTTT
NA	TRBV12-3/TRBV12-4	13	NA	TRBJ1-1	CASRGGERTEAFF	TGTGCCAGCCGTGGGGGGGAAAGGACTGAAGCTTTCTTT
NA	TRBV24-1	14	many	TRBJ1-5	CATSVASSNQPQHF	TGTGCCACCAGTGTCGCCAGTAGCAATCAGCCCCAGCATTTT
NA	TRBV9	14	many	TRBJ2-3	CASSVRLWSDTQYF	TGTGCCAGCAGCGTACGTCTGTGGTCGGATACGCAGTATTTT
NA	TRBV6-5	12	NA	TRBJ1-1	CASGPRRTEAFF	TGTGCCAGCGGCCCCAGGAGGACTGAAGCTTTCTTT
NA	TRBV15	14	NA	TRBJ1-1	CATSVRDLNTEAFF	TGTGCCACCAGCGTACGGGACCTGAACACTGAAGCTTTCTTT
TRBD1	TRBV19	14	few	TRBJ2-5	CASRPTGDQETQYF	TGTGCCAGTAGGCCTACAGGGGACCAAGAGACCCAGTACTTC